A single T cell receptor beta chain is shown here with its context. The antigen remains unidentified. The data stem from a study of T cells in Graves' hyperthyroidism and ophthalmopathy. General study points: Model output signaled ophthalmopathy a median approximately 6 months ahead of onset.

Amplification yielded TCR beta CDR3 regions, with RNA transcripts as the source. HTBI primers drove first-round RT-PCR of the TCR CDR3. MiXCR, run by TCRdb on the multiplex PCR reads, gives a single entry per CDR3 protein. The sample lists about 350,000 distinct CDR3 sequences; roughly 13% were seen once. Germline-derived CDR1 and CDR2 are SGHRS and YFSETQ. CDR3 length: 15 residues. V lost 1 base and J lost 2, with 13 bases in between. V and J are TRBV5-1 and TRBJ2-7, with D possibly being TRBD1 (6 bases). The sequencing input was blood. The receptor was derived from a woman aged 25 to 45 with Graves' hyperthyroidism. CDR3 in amino acids: CASSLRQAGAYEQYF. The CDR3 nucleotides are TGCGCCAGCAGCTTGAGACAGGCCGGGGCCTACGAGCAGTACTTC.